Below are 17 T cell receptor beta chains sequenced from a single sample in a study of T cell responses to AZD1222 COVID-19 vaccine. Libraries were prepared by immunoSEQ multiplex PCR; TCRdb keeps only in-frame clonotypes and omits some of them. The sample holds about 29,000 clones; approximately 93% are singletons and the top ten take over 8%. The sample consisted of peripheral blood, taken on day 0 of AZD1222 vaccination. These TCRs come from an adult in good health.

The chain has TRBV6-4 and TRBJ2-5; 12 positions agree with TRBD2. This CDR3 comprises 15 residues. J was trimmed by 1 base and V by 5 bases; bases with no gene match: 2. CDR1 is MRHNA and CDR2 is SNTAGT in the germline V gene. CDR3 loop: CASSRTSGAQETQYF. The CDR3 nucleotides read TGTGCCAGCAGTCGGACTAGCGGGGCCCAAGAGACCCAGTACTTC.

The CDR3 nucleotides read TGTGCCAGTAGTCCCACGGAACTGACTGGAAACACCATATATTTT. Its protein is CASSPTELTGNTIYF. The J gene is TRBJ1-3, the V gene TRBV19; D is unclear. V gave up 5 bases and J gave up 2 bases, with 13 bases separating them. The germline V gene has CDR1 LNHDA and CDR2 SQIVND (reference sequence). This CDR3 contains 15 residues.

The chain uses TRBV5-1 and TRBJ2-5; 7 nucleotides line up with TRBD1. Germline trimming cut 0 bases from V and 3 bases from J; bases unmatched to any gene: 5. This CDR3 comprises 15 residues. Germline CDR1 and CDR2: SGHRS and YFSETQ. The CDR3 sequence is CASSLGDRVEETQYF. The CDR3 DNA reads as TGCGCCAGCAGCTTGGGGGACAGAGTCGAAGAGACCCAGTACTTC.

CDR3 loop: CASSTVAGTTEAFF. CDR3 DNA sequence: TGTGCCAGCAGCACGGTGGCAGGGACGACTGAAGCTTTCTTT. This chain joins TRBV7-9 and TRBJ1-1, with TRBD1 as a possible D gene (5 bases). There are 14 residues in the CDR3. Germline values: CDR1 SEHNR, CDR2 FQNEAQ (reference sequence). With 5 bases removed from V and 5 bases from J, the gap between germline ends came to 15 bases. Full variable domain (remainder filled in from reference TRBV7-9 and TRBJ1-1): DTGVSQNPRHKITKRGQNVTFRCDPISEHNRLYWYRQTLGQGPEFLTYFQNEAQLEKSRLLSDRFSAERPKGSFSTLEIQRTEQGDSAMYLCASSTVAGTTEAFFGQGTRLTVV.

The chain uses TRBV6-5 and TRBJ2-5; D uncertain. The CDR3 has 14 amino acids. The ends were cut back, 8 bases at V and 5 bases at J, with 18 bases in the middle. Germline assignment: CDR1 MNHEY and CDR2 SVGAGI. The CDR3 reads CASAIRPRAETQYF. The CDR3 DNA reads TGTGCCAGCGCTATTAGGCCCCGAGCGGAGACCCAGTACTTC.

J is TRBJ2-3 and V is TRBV4-2; the D gene is possibly TRBD2 (6 bases). In germline, CDR1 is LGHNA, CDR2 YNFKEQ. The CDR3 runs 20 residues. V was pared by 4 bases and J by 3 bases, with 29 bases between. The DNA of the CDR3 is TGTGCCAGCAGCCGGCGCTGGAGCAGTGGAGGGGAAGGGTCAACAGATACGCAGTATTTT. As protein: CASSRRWSSGGEGSTDTQYF.

The chain joins TRBV5-4 to TRBJ1-1; D is undetermined. The CDR3 length is 12 residues. V lost 1 base and J 5 bases, leaving 6 bases between the germline ends. Germline lookup yields CDR1 SGHNT and CDR2 YYREEE (reference sequence). The CDR3 spells CASSLRETEAFF. CDR3 coding DNA: TGTGCCAGCAGCTTGAGAGAGACTGAAGCTTTCTTT.

The V and J genes are TRBV15 and TRBJ1-2; D unclear. CDR1 is LNHNV, CDR2 YYDKDF, per germline (reference sequence). Trimming took 3 bases from V and 6 from J, leaving 8 bases between them. The CDR3 has 12 residues. Here the CDR3 reads CATSRGRDGYTF. The CDR3, as DNA: TGTGCCACCAGCAGGGGAAGGGATGGCTACACCTTC.

J is TRBJ2-1 and V is TRBV5-4, with TRBD2 matching over 11 bases. Germline-derived CDR1 and CDR2 are SGHNT and YYREEE (reference sequence). The CDR3 length is 13 residues. V was pared by 4 bases and J by 10 bases, with 4 bases of the junction left unmatched. The CDR3 is CASSVTSGIEQFF. Here the CDR3 DNA reads TGTGCCAGCAGCGTGACTAGCGGGATAGAGCAGTTCTTC.

This chain connects TRBV10-1 to TRBJ1-5; D remains unclear. V was shortened by 4 bases and J by 2 bases, with 6 bases between the two germline ends. The V gene's germline CDR1 is WNHNN and CDR2 SYGVQD (reference sequence). This CDR3 has 13 residues. The CDR3: CASSADGNQPQHF. The CDR3 nucleotides read TGCGCCAGCAGTGCGGACGGCAATCAGCCCCAGCATTTT.

The V and J genes are TRBV6-5 and TRBJ1-1; D unresolved. Trimming cost V 0 bases and J 1 base, with 9 bases left between them. The CDR3 length is 15 residues. Germline lookup yields CDR1 MNHEY and CDR2 SVGAGI. The CDR3 sequence is CASSYSGSRNTEAFF. The CDR3 DNA sequence: TGTGCCAGCAGTTACTCAGGCAGCCGGAACACTGAAGCTTTCTTT.

V is TRBV12-3 or TRBV12-4 and J is TRBJ1-2; D might be TRBD1 (5 bases). The CDR3 loop spans 13 amino acids. The V end was cut by 3 bases, the J end by 7 bases, with 12 bases between. The CDR3 region is CASSFGGVLGYTF. CDR3 nucleotides: TGTGCCAGCAGTTTTGGGGGGGTGCTTGGCTACACCTTC.

The V gene is TRBV5-1, the J gene TRBJ2-5, with a possible D match to TRBD2 (6 bases). V was pared by 0 bases and J by 1 base, with 7 bases between. CDR3 length: 14 amino acids. Germline CDR1 SGHRS, CDR2 YFSETQ. The CDR3 coding sequence is TGCGCCAGCAGCTTGGCGGGGGTCCAAGAGACCCAGTACTTC. Its translation is CASSLAGVQETQYF. Filled out from reference TRBV5-1 and TRBJ2-5, the complete variable domain reads KAGVTQTPRYLIKTRGQQVTLSCSPISGHRSVSWYQQTPGQGLQFLFEYFSETQRNKGNFPGRFSGRQFSNSRSEMNVSTLELGDSALYLCASSLAGVQETQYFGPGTRLLVL.

The rearrangement joins TRBV5-6 to TRBJ1-1, with 10 bases identical to TRBD1. The ends lost 1 base at V and 1 base at J; junction bases unmatched: 1. Germline V gives CDR1 SGHDT, CDR2 YYEEEE. The CDR3 runs 15 residues. CDR3 protein: CASSLWTGGNTEAFF. DNA of the CDR3: TGTGCCAGCAGCTTGTGGACAGGGGGGAACACTGAAGCTTTCTTT.

The chain links TRBV18 to TRBJ2-7; 8 bases agree with TRBD1. V trimming: 3 bases; J trimming: 7 bases; junction bases outside the gene matches: 11. The CDR3 loop spans 15 amino acids. CDR1 is KGHSH and CDR2 is LQKENI in the germline V gene. CDR3 coding DNA: TGTGCCAGCTCACCGCTGGACAGGGCATTGAGGGAGCAGTACTTC. The encoded protein is CASSPLDRALREQYF. Supplemented by reference TRBV18 and TRBJ2-7, the full variable domain reads NAGVMQNPRHLVRRRGQEARLRCSPMKGHSHVYWYRQLPEEGLKFMVYLQKENIIDESGMPKERFSAEFPKEGPSILRIQQVVRGDSAAYFCASSPLDRALREQYFGPGTRLTVT.

The chain carries TRBV15 and TRBJ2-7; 9 bases align to TRBD1. V shed 4 bases, J shed 5 bases, and the junction held 3 bases outside the gene matches. The CDR3 consists of 13 residues. The germline gives CDR1 LNHNV, CDR2 YYDKDF (reference sequence). CDR3 sequence reads: CATSTDRGNEQYF. The CDR3 DNA reads as TGTGCCACCAGCACGGACAGGGGAAACGAGCAGTACTTC. Combining the CDR3 with reference TRBV15 and TRBJ2-7 gives the whole variable domain DAMVIQNPRYQVTQFGKPVTLSCSQTLNHNVMYWYQQKSSQAPKLLFHYYDKDFNNEADTPDNFQSRRPNTSFCFLDIRSPGLGDTAMYLCATSTDRGNEQYFGPGTRLTVT.

The V gene is TRBV4-1, the J gene TRBJ1-4; D not resolved. From germline, CDR1 is MGHRA and CDR2 YSYEKL. The CDR3 spans 15 residues. Trimming removed 1 base at V and 5 bases at J, with 11 bases between. The CDR3 loop is CASSQGEVRNEKLFF. CDR3 sequence (DNA): TGCGCCAGCAGCCAAGGAGAGGTACGGAATGAAAAACTGTTTTTT.